This passage covers 17 T cell receptor beta chains from one sample sequenced in a study of OX40 agonist ivuxolimab in advanced cancers. Sequenced by immunoSEQ multiplex PCR; TCRdb stores in-frame clones only, minus some. The sample holds about 70,000 clones; more than 75% are singletons and the top ten take 6.1%. Sequencing used CD4+ or CD8+ T cells sorted from blood, obtained in a trial of the OX40 agonist ivuxolimab. Receptor source: an adult with an advanced solid tumor such as melanoma, head and neck, liver or kidney cancer.

The J gene is TRBJ2-1, the V gene TRBV7-9; 8 positions agree with TRBD1. Germline V gene lookup returns CDR1 SEHNR and CDR2 FQNEAQ (reference sequence). The CDR3 runs 15 residues. V gave up 5 bases and J gave up 4 bases; unmatched junction bases: 7. The CDR3 here is CASSLGTGLYNEQFF. CDR3 DNA sequence: TGTGCCAGCAGCCTGGGGACAGGCCTTTACAATGAGCAGTTCTTC.

Only one count was recorded for this clone. The chain recombines TRBV19 with TRBJ2-1; tentatively, D is TRBD2 (5 bases). Between the trimmed V and J ends, which lost 4 bases and 0 bases, there was a span of 16 bases. CDR3 length equals 17 residues. Germline values: CDR1 LNHDA, CDR2 SQIVND (reference sequence). CDR3 bases: TGTGCCAGTAGTACCCCCAGCGGAAGCCTCTCCTACAATGAGCAGTTCTTC. Translating it yields CASSTPSGSLSYNEQFF.

The chain has TRBV4-1 and TRBJ1-5; D may be TRBD1 (6 bases). This CDR3 is built from 16 residues. Trimming took off 0 bases at V and 7 bases at J, with 16 bases between the two ends. Germline V gene lookup returns CDR1 MGHRA and CDR2 YSYEKL. CDR3 nucleotide sequence: TGCGCCAGCAGCCAAGAGGAGGGGGGGGCAGGGCAGCCCCAGCATTTT. Residues: CASSQEEGGAGQPQHF.

This clone was observed a few times. This chain connects TRBV7-9 to TRBJ1-1, with 7 nucleotides matching TRBD1. V dropped 5 bases and J dropped 7; count of bases not matched to a gene: 7. This CDR3 region has 13 residues. Germline CDR1 reads SEHNR; CDR2 reads FQNEAQ (reference sequence). CDR3 in amino acids: CASSLPGTVEAFF. CDR3 DNA: TGTGCCAGCAGCCTACCCGGGACAGTTGAAGCTTTCTTT. Drawing the rest from reference TRBV7-9 and TRBJ1-1, the complete variable domain is DTGVSQNPRHKITKRGQNVTFRCDPISEHNRLYWYRQTLGQGPEFLTYFQNEAQLEKSRLLSDRFSAERPKGSFSTLEIQRTEQGDSAMYLCASSLPGTVEAFFGQGTRLTVV.

This chain joins TRBV15 and TRBJ2-1, with TRBD1 matching over 7 bases. CDR1 and CDR2 from the germline V gene are LNHNV and YYDKDF (reference sequence). This CDR3 has 14 residues. The junction had 8 bases not matched to a gene; V was cut back by 5 bases and J by 7 bases. CDR3 DNA sequence: TGTGCCACCAGCTTCAGGACAGGCCGGAATGAGCAGTTCTTC. Its translation is CATSFRTGRNEQFF.

Written as DNA, the CDR3 is TGTGCCAGCAGACTAGCGGGAGGGTCCTACAATGAGCAGTTCTTC. Protein: CASRLAGGSYNEQFF. The chain joins TRBV5-4 to TRBJ2-1; 13 nucleotides agree with TRBD2. Germline CDR1 SGHNT, CDR2 YYREEE (reference sequence). After removal of 5 bases from V and 1 base from J, the junction contained 0 bases not matched to a gene. The CDR3 spans 15 residues. Full variable domain (rest looked up from reference TRBV5-4 and TRBJ2-1): ETGVTQSPTHLIKTRGQQVTLRCSSQSGHNTVSWYQQALGQGPQFIFQYYREEENGRGNFPPRFSGLQFPNYSSELNVNALELDDSALYLCASRLAGGSYNEQFFGPGTRLTVL.

This chain links TRBV28 with TRBJ1-5; no clear D gene. The CDR3 is 13 residues long. From germline, CDR1 is MDHEN and CDR2 SYDVKM. The germline V and J ends were trimmed by 2 bases and 7 bases, with 9 bases remaining between them. DNA of the CDR3: TGTGCCAGCAGTTTAACAGAGAAACAGCCCCAGCATTTT. This sequence encodes CASSLTEKQPQHF.

The chain has TRBV28 and TRBJ2-5; perhaps D is TRBD1 or TRBD2 (6 bases each). This CDR3 contains 14 residues. Looked up from germline, CDR1 is MDHEN and CDR2 is SYDVKM. V lost 4 bases and J 9 bases, leaving 18 bases between the germline ends. This CDR3 reads CASSSPGDTTAQYF. CDR3 bases: TGTGCCAGCAGTTCCCCGGGGGACACGACCGCCCAGTACTTC.

The gene calls are TRBV5-4 and TRBJ2-7, with 11 nucleotides matching TRBD2. Trimming took 5 bases from V and 6 from J; bases not matched to a gene: 10. Germline V CDR1 and CDR2: SGHNT, YYREEE (reference sequence). The CDR3 runs 15 residues. The CDR3 sequence is CASRDQGSGGVEQYF. CDR3 nucleotide sequence: TGTGCCAGCAGGGACCAGGGTAGCGGGGGGGTCGAGCAGTACTTC.

With respect to this clone: The identical CDR3 is also encoded by other nucleotide sequences in the sample. V gene TRBV2 combines with J gene TRBJ2-1; D gene unclear. Germline V gene sequence: CDR1 SNHLY, CDR2 FYNNEI. Trimming removed 5 bases at V and 4 bases at J, with 3 bases between. CDR3 length: 11 amino acids. In DNA form, the CDR3 reads TGTGCCAGCAGTCCTTACAATGAGCAGTTCTTC. As protein: CASSPYNEQFF.

This chain links TRBV5-1 with TRBJ2-6; 8 bases align to TRBD1. The germline V gene encodes CDR1 SGHRS and CDR2 YFSETQ. This CDR3 comprises 17 residues. The V and J ends lost 4 bases and 6 bases, in that order; junction bases with no gene match: 12. The CDR3 DNA reads as TGCGCCAGCAGCAAGGGGGACAGGCCATTTTTGGCCAACGTCCTGACTTTC. Translation: CASSKGDRPFLANVLTF.

J is TRBJ1-5 and V is TRBV2, with D tentatively TRBD1 (6 bases). Trimming took off 2 bases at V and 6 bases at J, with 8 bases between the two ends. CDR1 is SNHLY and CDR2 is FYNNEI in the germline V gene. The CDR3 runs 13 residues. The CDR3 loop is CASSESRGQPQHF. In DNA, the CDR3 is TGTGCCAGCAGTGAATCCAGGGGTCAGCCCCAGCATTTT.

The rearrangement uses TRBV5-1 and TRBJ1-2; D is unclear. The CDR3 loop spans 13 amino acids. The germline V and J ends were trimmed by 0 bases and 8 bases, with 11 bases remaining between them. Per germline, CDR1 SGHRS and CDR2 YFSETQ. The CDR3 DNA sequence: TGCGCCAGCAGCTTGGAAGGCGGGTCCGGCTACACCTTC. This translates into CASSLEGGSGYTF.

The CDR3 loop reads CASRRTGGYGYTF. The DNA for the CDR3 is TGTGCCAGCAGACGGACAGGGGGTTATGGCTACACCTTC. The genes are TRBV28 and TRBJ1-2; 10 bases are a match to TRBD1. The trim removed 6 bases at V and 5 bases at J, leaving 3 bases unmatched. The CDR3 spans 13 residues. Germline CDR1 and CDR2: MDHEN and SYDVKM.

The gene calls are TRBV9 and TRBJ1-5; TRBD1 matches at 7 bases. Unmatched junction bases numbered 5, after V lost 5 bases and J lost 0 bases. Germline V CDR1 and CDR2: SGDLS, YYNGEE. This CDR3 spans 15 amino acids. CDR3 nucleotide sequence: TGTGCCAGCAGTGCAGGGGGTTTTAGCAATCAGCCCCAGCATTTT. It encodes CASSAGGFSNQPQHF. Supplemented by reference TRBV9 and TRBJ1-5, the full variable domain reads DSGVTQTPKHLITATGQRVTLRCSPRSGDLSVYWYQQSLDQGLQFLIQYYNGEERAKGNILERFSAQQFPDLHSELNLSSLELGDSALYFCASSAGGFSNQPQHFGDGTRLSIL.

This chain uses TRBV6-1 with TRBJ2-7; 9 bases match TRBD2. CDR3 length equals 12 residues. J gave up 3 bases and V 10 bases, and 4 bases lay outside the gene matches. The germline gives CDR1 MNHNS, CDR2 SASEGT. CDR3 sequence: CAIQTSGYEQYF. For the CDR3, the DNA is TGTGCCATCCAGACTAGCGGCTACGAGCAGTACTTC.

A note on this clone: A junction boundary mismatches the germline segment, possibly from a read error. This chain links TRBV19 with TRBJ2-6; D unclear. CDR1 LNHDA and CDR2 SQIVND come from the germline V gene (reference sequence). CDR3 length equals 11 residues. The CDR3 loop reads CASSRANVLTF. For the CDR3, the DNA is TGTGCCAGCAGTAGGGCCAACGTCCTGACTTTC.